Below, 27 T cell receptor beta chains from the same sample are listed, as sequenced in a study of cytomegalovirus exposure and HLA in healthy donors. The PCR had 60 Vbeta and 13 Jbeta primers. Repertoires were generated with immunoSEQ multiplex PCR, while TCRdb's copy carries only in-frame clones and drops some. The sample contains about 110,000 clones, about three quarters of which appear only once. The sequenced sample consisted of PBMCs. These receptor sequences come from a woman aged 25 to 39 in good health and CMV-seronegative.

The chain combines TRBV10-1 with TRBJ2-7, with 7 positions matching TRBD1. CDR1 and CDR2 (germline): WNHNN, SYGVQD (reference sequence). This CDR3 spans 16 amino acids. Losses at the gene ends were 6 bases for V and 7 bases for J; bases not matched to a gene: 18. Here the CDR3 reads CASSRHLGQRPTEQYF. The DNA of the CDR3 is TGCGCCAGCAGCCGCCATCTGGGACAGCGCCCGACAGAGCAGTACTTC.

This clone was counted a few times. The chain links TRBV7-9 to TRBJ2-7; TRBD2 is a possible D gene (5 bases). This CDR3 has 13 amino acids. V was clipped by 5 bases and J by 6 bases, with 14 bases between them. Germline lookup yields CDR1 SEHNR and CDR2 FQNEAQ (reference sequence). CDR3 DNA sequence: TGTGCCAGCAGCCTCCGACTACTATCCGAGCAGTACTTC. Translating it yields CASSLRLLSEQYF.

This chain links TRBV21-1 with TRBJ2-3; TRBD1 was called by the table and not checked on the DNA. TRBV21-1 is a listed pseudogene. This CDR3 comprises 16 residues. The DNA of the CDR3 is TGTGCCAGCAGCGTAGGGAGGCACAGGGGAGCAGATACGCAGTATTTT. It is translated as CASSVGRHRGADTQYF.

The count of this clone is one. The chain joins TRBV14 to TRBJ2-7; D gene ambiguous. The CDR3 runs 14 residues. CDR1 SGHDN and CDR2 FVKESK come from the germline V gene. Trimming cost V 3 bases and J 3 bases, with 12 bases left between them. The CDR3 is CASSHRNRYYEQYF. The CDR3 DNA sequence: TGTGCCAGCAGCCACCGTAACAGATACTACGAGCAGTACTTC.

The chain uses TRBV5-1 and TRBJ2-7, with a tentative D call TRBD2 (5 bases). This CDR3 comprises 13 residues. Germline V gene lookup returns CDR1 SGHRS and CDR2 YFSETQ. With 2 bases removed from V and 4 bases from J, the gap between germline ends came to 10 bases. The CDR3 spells CASSLTTRYEQYF. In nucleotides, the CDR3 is TGCGCCAGCAGCTTAACCACTAGGTACGAGCAGTACTTC. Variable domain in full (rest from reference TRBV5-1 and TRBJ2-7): KAGVTQTPRYLIKTRGQQVTLSCSPISGHRSVSWYQQTPGQGLQFLFEYFSETQRNKGNFPGRFSGRQFSNSRSEMNVSTLELGDSALYLCASSLTTRYEQYFGPGTRLTVT.

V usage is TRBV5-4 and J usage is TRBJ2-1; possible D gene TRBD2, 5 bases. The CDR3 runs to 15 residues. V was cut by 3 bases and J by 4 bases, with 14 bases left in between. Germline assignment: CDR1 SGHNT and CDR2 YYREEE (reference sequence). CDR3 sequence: CASSSRDKPYNEQFF. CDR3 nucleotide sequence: TGTGCCAGCAGCTCGAGGGATAAACCATACAATGAGCAGTTCTTC.

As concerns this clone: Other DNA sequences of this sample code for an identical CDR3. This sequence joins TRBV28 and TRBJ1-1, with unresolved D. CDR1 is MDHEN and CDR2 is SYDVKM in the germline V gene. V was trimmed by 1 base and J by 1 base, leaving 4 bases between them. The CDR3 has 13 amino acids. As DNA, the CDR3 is TGTGCCAGCAGTTTATCCAGGAACACTGAAGCTTTCTTT. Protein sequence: CASSLSRNTEAFF.

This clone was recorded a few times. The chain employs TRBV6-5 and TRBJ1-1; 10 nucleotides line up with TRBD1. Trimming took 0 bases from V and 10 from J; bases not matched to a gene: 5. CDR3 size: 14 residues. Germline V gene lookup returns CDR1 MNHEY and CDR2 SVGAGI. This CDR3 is CASSYSGTGAGAFF. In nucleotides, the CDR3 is TGTGCCAGCAGTTACTCCGGGACAGGGGCGGGAGCTTTCTTT.

The CDR3 protein is CASRPGQFEKLFF. The CDR3 bases are TGTGCCAGCAGGCCGGGACAGTTTGAAAAACTGTTTTTT. V and J are TRBV28 and TRBJ1-4, with 7 bases matching TRBD1. Germline V lookup: CDR1 MDHEN, CDR2 SYDVKM. The CDR3 runs 13 residues. Losses at the gene ends were 6 bases for V and 7 bases for J; bases not matched to a gene: 5.

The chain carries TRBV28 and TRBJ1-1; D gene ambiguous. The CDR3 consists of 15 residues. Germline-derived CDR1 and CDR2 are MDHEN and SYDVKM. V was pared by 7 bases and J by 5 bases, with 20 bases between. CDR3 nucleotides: TGTGCCAGCAAGATGGCTTACTCTGAGGAGACTGAAGCTTTCTTT. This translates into CASKMAYSEETEAFF.

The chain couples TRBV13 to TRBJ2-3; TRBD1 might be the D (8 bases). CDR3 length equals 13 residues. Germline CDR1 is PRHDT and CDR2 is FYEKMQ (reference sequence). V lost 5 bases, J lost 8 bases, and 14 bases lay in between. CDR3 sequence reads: CASSGGDRLTQYF. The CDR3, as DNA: TGTGCCAGCAGCGGGGGGGACAGGCTTACGCAGTATTTT.

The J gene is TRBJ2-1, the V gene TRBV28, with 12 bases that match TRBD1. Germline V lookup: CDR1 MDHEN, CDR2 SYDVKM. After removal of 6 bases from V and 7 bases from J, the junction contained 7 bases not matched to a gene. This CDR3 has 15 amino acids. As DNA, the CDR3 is TGTGCCAGCAGATGGGGGACAGGGGGCTTTAATGAGCAGTTCTTC. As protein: CASRWGTGGFNEQFF.

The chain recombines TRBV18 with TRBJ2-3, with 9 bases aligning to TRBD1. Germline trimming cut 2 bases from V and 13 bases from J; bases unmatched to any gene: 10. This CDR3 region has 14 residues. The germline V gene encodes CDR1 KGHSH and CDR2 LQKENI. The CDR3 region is CASSPSPGTGFEYF. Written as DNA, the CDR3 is TGTGCCAGCTCACCATCGCCGGGGACAGGGTTCGAGTATTTT.

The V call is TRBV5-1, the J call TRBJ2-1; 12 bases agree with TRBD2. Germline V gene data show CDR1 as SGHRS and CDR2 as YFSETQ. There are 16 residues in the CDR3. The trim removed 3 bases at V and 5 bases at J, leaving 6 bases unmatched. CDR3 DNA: TGCGCCAGCAGCTACCTAGCGGGGGGGCCTAACAATGAGCAGTTCTTC. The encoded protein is CASSYLAGGPNNEQFF.

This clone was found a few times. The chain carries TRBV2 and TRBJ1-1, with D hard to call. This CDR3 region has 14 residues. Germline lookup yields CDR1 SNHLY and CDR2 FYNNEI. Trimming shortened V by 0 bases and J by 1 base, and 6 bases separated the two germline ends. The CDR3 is CASSEAGGNTEAFF. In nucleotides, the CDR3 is TGTGCCAGCAGTGAAGCAGGAGGGAACACTGAAGCTTTCTTT.

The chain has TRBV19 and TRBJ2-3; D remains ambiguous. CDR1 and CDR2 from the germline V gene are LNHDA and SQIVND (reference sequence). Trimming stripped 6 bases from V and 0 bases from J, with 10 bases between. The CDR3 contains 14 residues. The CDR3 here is CASRAGMSTDTQYF. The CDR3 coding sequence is TGTGCCAGTAGGGCAGGCATGAGCACAGATACGCAGTATTTT.

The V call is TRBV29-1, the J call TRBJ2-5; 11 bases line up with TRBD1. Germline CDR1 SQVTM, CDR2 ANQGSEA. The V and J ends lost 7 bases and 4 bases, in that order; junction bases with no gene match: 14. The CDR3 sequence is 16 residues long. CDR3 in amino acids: CSALTGTGGTLETQYF. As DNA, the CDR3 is TGCAGCGCTCTAACCGGGACAGGGGGTACCTTAGAGACCCAGTACTTC.

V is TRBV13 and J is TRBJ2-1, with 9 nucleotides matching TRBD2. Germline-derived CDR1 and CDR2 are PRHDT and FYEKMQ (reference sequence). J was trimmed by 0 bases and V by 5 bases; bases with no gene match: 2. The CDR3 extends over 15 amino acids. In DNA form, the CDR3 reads TGTGCCAGCAGCGCACTAGCGGGCTCCTACAATGAGCAGTTCTTC. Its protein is CASSALAGSYNEQFF.

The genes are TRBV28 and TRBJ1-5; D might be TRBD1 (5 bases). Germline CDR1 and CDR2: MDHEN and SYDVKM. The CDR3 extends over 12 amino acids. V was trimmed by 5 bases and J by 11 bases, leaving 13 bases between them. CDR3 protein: CASSLTGKAQHF. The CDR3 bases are TGTGCCAGCAGTCTCACAGGAAAAGCCCAGCATTTT.

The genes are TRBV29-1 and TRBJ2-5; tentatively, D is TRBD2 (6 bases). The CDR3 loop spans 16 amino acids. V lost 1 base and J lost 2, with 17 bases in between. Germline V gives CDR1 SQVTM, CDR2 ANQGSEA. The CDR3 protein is CSVEGWVAAPQETQYF. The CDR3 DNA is TGCAGCGTTGAAGGATGGGTAGCGGCTCCTCAAGAGACCCAGTACTTC.

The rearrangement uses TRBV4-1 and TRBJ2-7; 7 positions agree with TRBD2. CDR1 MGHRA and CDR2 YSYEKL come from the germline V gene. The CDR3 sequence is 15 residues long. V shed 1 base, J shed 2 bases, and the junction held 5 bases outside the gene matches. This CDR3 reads CASSQVPGGTYEQYF. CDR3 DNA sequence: TGCGCCAGCAGCCAAGTCCCGGGAGGCACCTACGAGCAGTACTTC.

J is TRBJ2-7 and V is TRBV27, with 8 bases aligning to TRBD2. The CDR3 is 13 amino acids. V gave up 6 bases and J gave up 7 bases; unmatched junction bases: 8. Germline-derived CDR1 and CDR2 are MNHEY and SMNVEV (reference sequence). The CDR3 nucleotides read TGTGCCAGCAGACCGGGACTAGAGTTGGAGCAGTACTTC. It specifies CASRPGLELEQYF.

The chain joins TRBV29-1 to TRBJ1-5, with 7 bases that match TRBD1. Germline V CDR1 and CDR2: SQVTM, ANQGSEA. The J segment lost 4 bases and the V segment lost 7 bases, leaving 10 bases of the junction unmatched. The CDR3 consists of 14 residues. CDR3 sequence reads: CSASGTDANQPQHF. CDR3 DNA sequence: TGCAGCGCGTCCGGGACAGATGCTAATCAGCCCCAGCATTTT.

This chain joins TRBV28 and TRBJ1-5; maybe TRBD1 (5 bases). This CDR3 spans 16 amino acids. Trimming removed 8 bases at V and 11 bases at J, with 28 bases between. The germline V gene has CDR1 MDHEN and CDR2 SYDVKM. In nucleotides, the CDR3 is TGTGCCAGCGGAAAACCCGTCGTGCCCGGGGGGGTGGCCCAGCATTTT. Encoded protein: CASGKPVVPGGVAQHF. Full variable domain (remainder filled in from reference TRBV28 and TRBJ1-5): DVKVTQSSRYLVKRTGEKVFLECVQDMDHENMFWYRQDPGLGLRLIYFSYDVKMKEKGDIPEGYSVSREKKERFSLILESASTNQTSMYLCASGKPVVPGGVAQHFGDGTRLSIL.

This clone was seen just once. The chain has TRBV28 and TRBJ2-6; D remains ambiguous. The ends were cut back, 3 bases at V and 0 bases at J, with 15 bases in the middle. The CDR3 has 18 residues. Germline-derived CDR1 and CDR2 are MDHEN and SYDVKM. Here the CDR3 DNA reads TGTGCCAGCAGTTTTCTCGTTCCGTCGAGCTCTGGGGCCAACGTCCTGACTTTC. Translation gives CASSFLVPSSSGANVLTF.

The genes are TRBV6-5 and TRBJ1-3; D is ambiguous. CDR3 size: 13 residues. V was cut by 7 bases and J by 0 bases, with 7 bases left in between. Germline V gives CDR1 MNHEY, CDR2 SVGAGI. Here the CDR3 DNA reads TGTGCCAGCACCGAGTTCTCTGGAAACACCATATATTTT. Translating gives CASTEFSGNTIYF.

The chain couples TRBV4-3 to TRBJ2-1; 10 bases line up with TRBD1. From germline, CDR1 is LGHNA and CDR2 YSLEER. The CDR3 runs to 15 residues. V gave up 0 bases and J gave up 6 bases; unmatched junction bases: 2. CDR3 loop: CASSQDGQGGNEQFF. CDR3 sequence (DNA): TGCGCCAGCAGCCAAGACGGACAGGGGGGCAATGAGCAGTTCTTC.